This T cell receptor beta chain originates from a study of ipilimumab plus nivolumab after autologous stem cell transplantation. Overall study findings and caveats: The authors say TCR, Treg and microbiome findings warrant further study.

TCRdb's table, derived via immunoSEQ multiplex PCR, lists solely in-frame clones and lacks some. Of 15,000 to 20,000 clones in the sample, 81% are singletons; the top ten hold 23%. The CDR3 length is 15 residues. Trimming took 2 bases from V and 4 from J, leaving 12 bases between them. Germline CDR1 and CDR2: MNHEY and SVGAGI. Starting 14 to 28 days after autologous transplant, ipilimumab 1 mg/kg was given. As to this clone: What it recognizes is unknown.

This receptor was obtained from a male donor with diffuse large B-cell lymphoma. The chain employs TRBV6-5 and TRBJ2-4; D remains ambiguous. This material consisted of PBMCs, taken in a trial of ipilimumab plus nivolumab as post-transplant consolidation. CDR3 protein: CASSYRFLGKNIQYF. CDR3 DNA: TGTGCCAGCAGTTACCGGTTTCTAGGGAAAAACATTCAGTACTTC.